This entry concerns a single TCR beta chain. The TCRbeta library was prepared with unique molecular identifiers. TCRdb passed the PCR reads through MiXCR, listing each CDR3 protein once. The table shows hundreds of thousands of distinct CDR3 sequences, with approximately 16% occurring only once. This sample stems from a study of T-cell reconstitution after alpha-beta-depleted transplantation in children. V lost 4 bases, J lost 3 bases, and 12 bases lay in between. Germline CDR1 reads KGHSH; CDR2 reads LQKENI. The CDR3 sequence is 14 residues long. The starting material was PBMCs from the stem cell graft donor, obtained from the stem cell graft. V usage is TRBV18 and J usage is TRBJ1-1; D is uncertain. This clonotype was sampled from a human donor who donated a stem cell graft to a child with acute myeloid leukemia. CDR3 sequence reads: CASSLGPEDTEAFF. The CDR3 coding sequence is TGTGCCAGCTCACTCGGCCCGGAAGACACTGAAGCTTTCTTT.